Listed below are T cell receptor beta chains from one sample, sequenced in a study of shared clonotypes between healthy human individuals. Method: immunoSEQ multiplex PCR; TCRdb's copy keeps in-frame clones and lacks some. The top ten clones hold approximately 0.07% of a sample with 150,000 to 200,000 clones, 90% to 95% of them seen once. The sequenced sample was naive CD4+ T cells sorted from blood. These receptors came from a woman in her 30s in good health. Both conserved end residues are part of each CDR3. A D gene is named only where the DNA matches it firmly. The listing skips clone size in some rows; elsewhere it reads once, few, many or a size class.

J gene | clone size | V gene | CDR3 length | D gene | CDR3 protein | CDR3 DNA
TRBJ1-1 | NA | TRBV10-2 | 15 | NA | CASLPREAANTEAFF | TGCGCCAGCCTTCCCCGCGAGGCGGCGAACACTGAAGCTTTCTTT
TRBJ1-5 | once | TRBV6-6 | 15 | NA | CASSYGGGSNQPQHF | TGTGCCAGCAGTTACGGTGGGGGAAGCAATCAGCCCCAGCATTTT
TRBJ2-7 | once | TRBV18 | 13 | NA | CASSPGDLYEQYF | TGTGCCAGCTCACCAGGGGACCTCTACGAGCAGTACTTC
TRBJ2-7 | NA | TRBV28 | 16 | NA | CASRPTSGTWTYEQYF | TGTGCCAGCAGACCGACCTCCGGGACTTGGACCTACGAGCAGTACTTC
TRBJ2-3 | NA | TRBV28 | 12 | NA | CASSLVPGFAYF | TGTGCCAGCAGTTTAGTCCCCGGATTTGCGTATTTT
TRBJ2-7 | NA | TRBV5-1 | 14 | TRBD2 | CASSKAGGPGEQYF | TGCGCCAGCAGTAAAGCGGGAGGGCCGGGCGAGCAGTACTTC
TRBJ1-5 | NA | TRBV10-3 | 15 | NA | CAISESGVNNQPQHF | TGTGCCATCAGTGAGTCAGGGGTTAACAATCAGCCCCAGCATTTT
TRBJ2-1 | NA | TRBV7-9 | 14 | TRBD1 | CASSQGERFNEQFF | TGTGCCAGCAGCCAGGGGGAGAGGTTCAATGAGCAGTTCTTC
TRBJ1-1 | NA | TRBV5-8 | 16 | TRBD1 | CASSPGGDRLNTEAFF | TGTGCCAGCAGCCCCGGGGGGGACAGGTTGAACACTGAAGCTTTCTTT
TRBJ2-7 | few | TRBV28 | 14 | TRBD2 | CASTPGLAAYEQYF | TGTGCCAGCACCCCAGGACTAGCGGCCTACGAGCAGTACTTC
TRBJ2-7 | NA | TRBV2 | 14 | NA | CASRPGTGSYEQYF | TGTGCCAGCAGGCCAGGGACGGGTTCCTACGAGCAGTACTTC
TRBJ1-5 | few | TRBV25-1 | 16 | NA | CASSELGRSSNQPQHF | TGTGCCAGCAGTGAATTAGGTCGCAGCTCTAATCAGCCCCAGCATTTT
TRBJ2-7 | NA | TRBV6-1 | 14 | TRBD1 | CASSDPGQAYEQYF | TGTGCCAGCAGTGACCCGGGACAGGCGTACGAGCAGTACTTC
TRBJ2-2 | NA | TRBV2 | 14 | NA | CASSRTANTGELFF | TGTGCCAGCAGCCGGACAGCGAACACCGGGGAGCTGTTTTTT
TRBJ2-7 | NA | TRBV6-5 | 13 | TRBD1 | CATSLQDRDEQYF | TGTGCCACCTCACTCCAGGACAGGGACGAGCAGTACTTC
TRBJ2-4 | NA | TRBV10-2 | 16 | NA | CASSESRVGVKNIQYF | TGCGCCAGCAGTGAGTCGAGGGTGGGGGTCAAAAACATTCAGTACTTC
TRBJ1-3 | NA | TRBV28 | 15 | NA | CASSSYRNSGNTIYF | TGTGCCAGCAGTTCCTACAGAAACTCTGGAAACACCATATATTTT
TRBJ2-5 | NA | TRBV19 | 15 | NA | CASSIGGTVQETQYF | TGTGCCAGTAGTATCGGTGGGACTGTCCAAGAGACCCAGTACTTC
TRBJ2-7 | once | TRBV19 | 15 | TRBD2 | CASSIYGTSIYEQYF | TGTGCCAGTAGTATTTATGGGACTAGCATCTACGAGCAGTACTTC
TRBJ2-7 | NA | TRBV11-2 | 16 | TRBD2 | CASSLGGLAVSYEQYF | TGTGCCAGCAGCTTAGGGGGACTAGCGGTGTCCTACGAGCAGTACTTC
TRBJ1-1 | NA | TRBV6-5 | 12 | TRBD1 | CASRNRGGEAFF | TGTGCCAGCAGGAACAGGGGCGGGGAAGCTTTCTTT
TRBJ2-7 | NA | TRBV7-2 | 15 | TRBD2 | CASSSGLAGASEQYF | TGTGCCAGCAGCTCAGGACTAGCGGGAGCGTCCGAGCAGTACTTC
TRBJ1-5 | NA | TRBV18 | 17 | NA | CASSPPTGTYSNQPQHF | TGTGCCAGCTCACCACCGACCGGGACCTATAGCAATCAGCCCCAGCATTTT
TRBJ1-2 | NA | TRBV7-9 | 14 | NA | CASSLTTGNYGYTF | TGTGCCAGCAGCTTAACGACAGGCAACTATGGCTACACCTTC
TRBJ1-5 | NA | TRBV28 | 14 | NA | CASITESSNQPQHF | TGTGCCAGCATTACGGAGTCTAGCAATCAGCCCCAGCATTTT
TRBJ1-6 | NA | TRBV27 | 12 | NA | CASSTSSSPLHF | TGTGCCAGCAGTACTTCAAGCTCACCCCTCCACTTT
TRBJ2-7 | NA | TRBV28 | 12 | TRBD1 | CASTGGDYEQYF | TGTGCCAGCACAGGGGGTGACTACGAGCAGTACTTC
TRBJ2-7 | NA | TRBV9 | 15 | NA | CASSVTPGRSYEQYF | TGTGCCAGCAGCGTCACTCCGGGACGGTCCTACGAGCAGTACTTC
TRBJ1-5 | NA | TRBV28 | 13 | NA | CASLAGGWQPQHF | TGTGCCAGTCTTGCGGGGGGATGGCAGCCCCAGCATTTT
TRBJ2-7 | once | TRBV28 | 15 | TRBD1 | CASKNLGTGRNEQYF | TGTGCCAGCAAAAACCTCGGGACAGGGAGGAACGAGCAGTACTTC
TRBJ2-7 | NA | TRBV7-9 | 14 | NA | CASSPGGRVYEQYF | TGTGCCAGCAGCCCAGGGGGGCGGGTATACGAGCAGTACTTC
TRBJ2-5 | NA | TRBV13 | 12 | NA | CASSLYRAEQYF | TGTGCCAGCAGCTTGTACAGGGCGGAGCAGTACTTC
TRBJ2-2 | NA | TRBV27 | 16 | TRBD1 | CASSLPGQGGTGELFF | TGTGCCAGCAGTTTACCCGGACAGGGAGGCACCGGGGAGCTGTTTTTT
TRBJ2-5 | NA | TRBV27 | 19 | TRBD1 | CASSTNSGQGLPYQETQYF | TGTGCCAGCAGCACGAACTCGGGACAGGGGCTCCCGTACCAAGAGACCCAGTACTTC
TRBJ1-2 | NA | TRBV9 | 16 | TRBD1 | CASSGTGTGGVYGYTF | TGTGCCAGCAGCGGAACCGGGACAGGGGGCGTCTATGGCTACACCTTC
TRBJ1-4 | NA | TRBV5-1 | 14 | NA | CASSPGTEKLALFF | TGCGCCAGCAGCCCCGGGACGGAAAAATTGGCCCTGTTTTTT
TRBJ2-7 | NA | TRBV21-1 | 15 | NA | CASSSRDRNSYEQYF | TGTGCCAGCAGCAGCCGGGACAGGAACTCCTACGAGCAGTACTTC
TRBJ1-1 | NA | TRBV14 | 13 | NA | CASSQDREVEAFF | TGTGCCAGCAGCCAAGACAGGGAGGTCGAAGCTTTCTTT
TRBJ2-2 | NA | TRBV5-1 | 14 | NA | CASSWTVNTGELFF | TGCGCCAGCAGTTGGACGGTGAACACCGGGGAGCTGTTTTTT
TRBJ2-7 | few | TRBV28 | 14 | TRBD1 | CASSQRQGAYEQYF | TGTGCCAGCAGCCAAAGACAGGGGGCCTACGAGCAGTACTTC
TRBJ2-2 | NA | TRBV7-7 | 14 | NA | CASSLTVNTGELFF | TGTGCCAGCAGCTTAACCGTGAACACCGGGGAGCTGTTTTTT
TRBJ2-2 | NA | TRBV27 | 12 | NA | CASSPLTGELFF | TGTGCCAGCAGTCCACTCACCGGGGAGCTGTTTTTT
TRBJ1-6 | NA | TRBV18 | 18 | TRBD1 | CASSPKSRGNTNNSPLHF | TGTGCCAGCTCACCAAAGTCCAGGGGGAATACAAACAATTCACCCCTCCACTTT
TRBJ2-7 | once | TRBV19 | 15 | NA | CASSIAAGGGYEQYF | TGTGCCAGTAGTATAGCGGCAGGTGGAGGCTACGAGCAGTACTTC
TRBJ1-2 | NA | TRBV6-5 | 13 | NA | CASSKGLLYGYTF | TGTGCCAGCAGTAAGGGGTTACTGTATGGCTACACCTTC
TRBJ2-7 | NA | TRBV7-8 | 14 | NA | CASSLLDLAYEQYF | TGTGCCAGCAGCTTACTAGACCTCGCCTACGAGCAGTACTTC
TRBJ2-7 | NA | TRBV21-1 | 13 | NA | CASSGCQDNEQYF | TGTGCCAGCAGCGGATGCCAGGATAACGAGCAGTACTTC
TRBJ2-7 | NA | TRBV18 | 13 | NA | CASSPAFSYEQYF | TGTGCCAGCTCACCAGCGTTTTCCTACGAGCAGTACTTC
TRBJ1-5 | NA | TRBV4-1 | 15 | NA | CASSQEGIWRQPQHF | TGCGCCAGCAGCCAAGAAGGCATCTGGCGTCAGCCCCAGCATTTT
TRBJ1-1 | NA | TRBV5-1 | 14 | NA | CASSLGDLNTEAFF | TGCGCCAGCAGCTTGGGGGACCTGAACACTGAAGCTTTCTTT
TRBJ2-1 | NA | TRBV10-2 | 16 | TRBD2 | CASTSREGGSYNEQFF | TGCGCCAGCACATCAAGAGAGGGAGGGTCCTACAATGAGCAGTTCTTC